This passage covers 24 T cell receptor beta chains from one sample sequenced in a study of blood T cell repertoires in COVID-19. The table came from immunoSEQ multiplex PCR; TCRdb's copy has only in-frame clones and leaves some out. In the table there are around 250,000 clones, roughly 84% of which are singletons. The sequencing sample was made of peripheral blood. The origin of the receptors is a woman in her forties who had recovered from COVID-19.

This sequence joins TRBV12-5 and TRBJ2-3; possible D gene TRBD2, 6 bases. The V gene's germline CDR1 is LGHNT and CDR2 FRNRAP. Trimming pared 1 base from V and 5 bases from J, leaving 13 bases between. The CDR3 covers 15 residues. Here the CDR3 reads CASGLGEVGEDTQYF. The CDR3 DNA sequence: TGTGCTAGTGGTTTGGGGGAGGTGGGTGAAGATACGCAGTATTTT.

The chain has TRBV6-5 and TRBJ1-2, with TRBD1 identical over 8 bases. CDR1 is MNHEY and CDR2 is SVGAGI in the germline V gene. The V and J ends lost 1 base and 7 bases, in that order; junction bases with no gene match: 8. This CDR3 is 15 amino acids long. The CDR3 DNA sequence: TGTGCCAGCAGTTACTTTGGACAGGGATATGGTGGCTACACCTTC. It translates to CASSYFGQGYGGYTF.

The V and J genes are TRBV21-1 and TRBJ2-7; TRBD1 was called by the table and not checked on the DNA. TRBV21-1 has pseudogene status. This CDR3 spans 14 amino acids. CDR3 sequence reads: CASSIYTGNDEQYF. The CDR3 region has the DNA TGTGCCAGCAGCATTTACACAGGGAACGACGAGCAGTACTTC.

CDR3 protein: CASSYAPTGGANEQFF. In DNA, the CDR3 is TGTGCCAGCAGCTACGCCCCGACAGGGGGCGCGAATGAGCAGTTCTTC. The chain links TRBV5-6 to TRBJ2-1, with TRBD1 matching over 10 bases. Germline V gives CDR1 SGHDT, CDR2 YYEEEE. The V segment lost 3 bases and the J segment 7 bases; nucleotides outside the gene matches: 10. The CDR3 totals 16 residues.

This chain connects TRBV15 to TRBJ2-7; TRBD1 might be the D (5 bases). Trimming stripped 4 bases from V and 3 bases from J, with 16 bases between. Per germline, CDR1 LNHNV and CDR2 YYDKDF (reference sequence). This CDR3 has 15 amino acids. The CDR3 loop reads CATSKGRVLDYEQYF. CDR3 sequence (DNA): TGTGCCACCAGCAAAGGCAGGGTGTTAGACTACGAGCAGTACTTC.

This chain connects TRBV3-1 (or the pseudogene TRBV3-2) to TRBJ2-2, with a weak D call TRBD1 (6 bases). The germline CDR1 and CDR2 sequences are LGHDT and YNNKEL (reference sequence). The germline V and J ends were trimmed by 0 bases and 4 bases, with 12 bases remaining between them. The CDR3 runs to 16 residues. CDR3 sequence: CASSQDLGASTGELFF. CDR3 nucleotides: TGTGCCAGCAGCCAAGACCTGGGGGCGAGCACCGGGGAGCTGTTTTTT.

The V gene is TRBV28, the J gene TRBJ2-2; 7 bases agree with TRBD1. Germline assignment: CDR1 MDHEN and CDR2 SYDVKM. CDR3 size: 15 residues. Trimming at V came to 4 bases and at J to 2 bases, leaving 4 bases not matched to a gene. For the CDR3, the DNA is TGTGCCAGCAGTTCGGGACAGCTTAACACCGGGGAGCTGTTTTTT. This gives the protein CASSSGQLNTGELFF.

The V gene is TRBV10-3, the J gene TRBJ2-5; 8 nucleotides match TRBD1. V was clipped by 0 bases and J by 6 bases; unmatched bases: 6. From germline, CDR1 is ENHRY and CDR2 SYGVKD. The length of the CDR3 is 15 residues. Here the CDR3 DNA reads TGTGCCATCAGTGAGTCTCCGGACAGGGCAAAGACCCAGTACTTC. Translated: CAISESPDRAKTQYF.

The chain joins TRBV7-2 to TRBJ2-1; 9 positions match TRBD2. This CDR3 contains 15 residues. J lost 4 bases, V lost 3 bases, and 4 bases had no gene match. The germline V gene encodes CDR1 SGHTA and CDR2 FQGNSA. CDR3 in DNA: TGTGCCAGCAGCTTGCTAGCGGGGATATACAATGAGCAGTTCTTC. The encoded protein is CASSLLAGIYNEQFF. Supplemented by reference TRBV7-2 and TRBJ2-1, the full variable domain reads GAGVSQSPSNKVTEKGKDVELRCDPISGHTALYWYRQSLGQGLEFLIYFQGNSAPDKSGLPSDRFSAERTGGSVSTLTIQRTQQEDSAVYLCASSLLAGIYNEQFFGPGTRLTVL.

This chain connects TRBV10-3 to TRBJ2-7; the D gene is possibly TRBD1 (5 bases). The germline V gene has CDR1 ENHRY and CDR2 SYGVKD. Trimming left V 3 bases short and J 7 bases short, with 10 bases between. The length of the CDR3 is 12 residues. The DNA for the CDR3 is TGTGCCATCAGTGAAGTGAGGACAGAGCAGTACTTC. Its translation is CAISEVRTEQYF.

The rearrangement uses TRBV27 and TRBJ2-5; 9 nucleotides match TRBD2. Germline loops: CDR1 MNHEY, CDR2 SMNVEV (reference sequence). The length of the CDR3 is 15 residues. The trim removed 3 bases at V and 3 bases at J, leaving 5 bases unmatched. CDR3: CASSFQRGVEETQYF. The CDR3 DNA is TGTGCCAGCAGTTTCCAGCGGGGGGTGGAAGAGACCCAGTACTTC.

This rearrangement joins TRBV7-2 to TRBJ1-2; no clear D. Germline-derived CDR1 and CDR2 are SGHTA and FQGNSA. Trimming took 5 bases from V and 8 from J, leaving 18 bases between them. CDR3 length: 14 amino acids. The CDR3 DNA is TGTGCCAGCAGCCTCGGCCCTCCCACAGCCGGCTACACCTTC. Protein: CASSLGPPTAGYTF.

The chain joins TRBV3-1 (or the pseudogene TRBV3-2) to TRBJ1-3; D not certain. CDR1 is LGHDT and CDR2 is YNNKEL in the germline V gene (reference sequence). The CDR3 consists of 18 residues. Trimming cost V 0 bases and J 1 base, with 16 bases left between them. CDR3 sequence: CASSQDSGGGLSGNTIYF. CDR3 coding DNA: TGTGCCAGCAGCCAAGACTCGGGCGGAGGGTTATCTGGAAACACCATATATTTT.

V usage is TRBV30 and J usage is TRBJ2-7; TRBD2 matches at 10 bases. From germline, CDR1 is GTSNPN and CDR2 SVGIG (reference sequence). The CDR3 totals 14 residues. V shed 0 bases, J shed 5 bases, and the junction held 4 bases outside the gene matches. CDR3 sequence reads: CAWSVSGGAHEQYF. CDR3 nucleotide sequence: TGTGCCTGGAGTGTAAGCGGGGGGGCCCACGAGCAGTACTTC.

In DNA form, the CDR3 reads TGTGCCAGCAGTTCCGGACTAGCGGGAATACAAGAGACCCAGTACTTC. It encodes CASSSGLAGIQETQYF. This chain joins TRBV2 and TRBJ2-5; TRBD2 matches 12 bases. J lost 2 bases, V lost 5 bases, and 6 bases had no gene match. The germline V gene encodes CDR1 SNHLY and CDR2 FYNNEI. The CDR3 totals 16 residues.

The V call is TRBV18, the J call TRBJ2-2, with D perhaps TRBD1 (6 bases). The CDR3 loop spans 16 amino acids. Germline assignment: CDR1 KGHSH and CDR2 LQKENI. Trimming removed 0 bases from V and 0 bases from J, with 8 bases in between. The CDR3 sequence is CASSPPGHTNTGELFF. The DNA of the CDR3 is TGTGCCAGCTCACCACCGGGACACACGAACACCGGGGAGCTGTTTTTT.

The chain combines TRBV10-3 with TRBJ2-1; 8 nucleotides align to TRBD2. The CDR3 runs to 16 residues. Germline CDR1 reads ENHRY; CDR2 reads SYGVKD. J lost 0 bases, V lost 3 bases, and 4 bases had no gene match. CDR3 region: CAISDSGTSSYNEQFF. The DNA of the CDR3 is TGTGCCATCAGTGACTCCGGGACTAGCTCCTACAATGAGCAGTTCTTC.

V gene TRBV24-1 combines with J gene TRBJ2-5; 10 nucleotides agree with TRBD2. This CDR3 region has 17 residues. V lost 0 bases to trimming and J lost 10 bases; unmatched junction nucleotides: 13. Germline V gene data show CDR1 as KGHDR and CDR2 as SFDVKD. The CDR3: CATSDLKSGGARGVQYF. CDR3 bases: TGTGCCACCAGTGATTTGAAAAGCGGGGGGGCCCGGGGCGTCCAGTACTTC.

V is TRBV2 and J is TRBJ1-2; D is uncertain. This CDR3 has 13 amino acids. Per the germline V gene, CDR1 is SNHLY and CDR2 is FYNNEI. Trimming left V 4 bases short and J 7 bases short, with 13 bases between. CDR3 nucleotides: TGTGCCAGCAGTGTGACTGGGAGGAGTGGCTACACCTTC. Translated: CASSVTGRSGYTF.

V usage is TRBV28 and J usage is TRBJ2-4, with 9 positions matching TRBD1. This CDR3 region has 12 residues. Germline CDR1 and CDR2: MDHEN and SYDVKM. V trimming: 4 bases; J trimming: 15 bases; junction bases outside the gene matches: 7. The CDR3 DNA reads TGTGCCAGCAGTTCCCGGACAGGGGCAAGGTACTTC. Translating gives CASSSRTGARYF.

V usage is TRBV19 and J usage is TRBJ1-2, with a weak D call TRBD1 (6 bases). With 6 bases removed from V and 4 bases from J, the gap between germline ends came to 18 bases. The length of the CDR3 is 15 residues. Germline CDR1 LNHDA, CDR2 SQIVND (reference sequence). CDR3 sequence (DNA): TGTGCCAGTAGGAGGGGTTCGGACAGCTTCTATGGCTACACCTTC. It encodes CASRRGSDSFYGYTF. The entire variable domain, with the rest obtained from reference TRBV19 and TRBJ1-2, is as follows: DGGITQSPKYLFRKEGQNVTLSCEQNLNHDAMYWYRQDPGQGLRLIYYSQIVNDFQKGDIAEGYSVSREKKESFPLTVTSAQKNPTAFYLCASRRGSDSFYGYTFGSGTRLTVV.

Here the CDR3 reads CASSYRDEQYF. CDR3 nucleotide sequence: TGTGCCAGCAGTTACCGCGACGAGCAGTACTTC. V gene TRBV27 combines with J gene TRBJ2-7; D remains ambiguous. From germline, CDR1 is MNHEY and CDR2 SMNVEV (reference sequence). Trimming took 4 bases from V and 5 from J, leaving 6 bases between them. This CDR3 spans 11 amino acids.

The chain is built from TRBV11-3 and TRBJ2-1, with 11 positions matching TRBD2. This CDR3 spans 18 amino acids. With V trimmed by 5 bases and J by 0 bases, 9 bases remained unmatched. The germline CDR1 and CDR2 sequences are SGHNT and YENEEA. The chain's CDR3 is CASSRTSGGASSYNEQFF. DNA of the CDR3: TGTGCCAGCAGCAGAACTAGCGGGGGTGCTAGCTCCTACAATGAGCAGTTCTTC. The whole variable domain, remainder taken from reference TRBV11-3 and TRBJ2-1, is EAGVVQSPRYKIIEKKQPVAFWCNPISGHNTLYWYLQNLGQGPELLIRYENEEAVDDSQLPKDRFSAERLKGVDSTLKIQPAELGDSAVYLCASSRTSGGASSYNEQFFGPGTRLTVL.

The J gene is TRBJ1-5, the V gene TRBV2, with 9 bases lining up with TRBD1. CDR1 is SNHLY and CDR2 is FYNNEI in the germline V gene. CDR3 length: 13 residues. V was clipped by 8 bases and J by 7 bases; unmatched bases: 6. CDR3 region: CASGGQGMQPQHF. The CDR3 nucleotides read TGTGCCAGCGGGGGACAGGGTATGCAGCCCCAGCATTTT.